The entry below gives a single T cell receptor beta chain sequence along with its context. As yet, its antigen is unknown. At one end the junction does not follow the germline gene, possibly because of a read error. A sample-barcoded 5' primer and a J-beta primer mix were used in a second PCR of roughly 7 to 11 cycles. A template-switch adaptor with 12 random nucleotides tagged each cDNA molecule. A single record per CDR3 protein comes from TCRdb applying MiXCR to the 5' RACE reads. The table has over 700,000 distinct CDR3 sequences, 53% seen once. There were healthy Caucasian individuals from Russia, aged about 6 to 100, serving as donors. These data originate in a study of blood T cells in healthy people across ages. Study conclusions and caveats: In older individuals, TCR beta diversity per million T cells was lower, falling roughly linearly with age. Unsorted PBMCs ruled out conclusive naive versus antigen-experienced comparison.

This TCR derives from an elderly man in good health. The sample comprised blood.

The CDR3 is CASSDVTGTGHTEAFF. The CDR3 DNA reads TGCGCCAGCAGTGACGTTACCGGGACAGGGCACACTGAAGCTTTCTTT. The chain recombines TRBV6-4 with TRBJ1-1, with 9 bases matching TRBD1. Germline CDR1 reads MRHNA; CDR2 reads SNTAGT. This CDR3 has 16 residues.